Presented here are 15 T cell receptor beta chains from one specimen sequenced in a study of cytomegalovirus exposure and HLA in healthy donors. PCR involved 60 Vbeta and 13 Jbeta primers. Measured with immunoSEQ multiplex PCR; TCRdb has only the in-frame clones, and not every one. This sample has under 200,000 clones; over 70% occur once, and the top ten carry roughly 9.7%. Sequenced: PBMCs. The source of these receptors is a man aged 18 to 29 in good health and CMV-seropositive.

This sequence joins TRBV18 and TRBJ1-3; D might be TRBD1 (5 bases). The CDR3 contains 15 residues. Germline V CDR1 and CDR2: KGHSH, LQKENI. Trimming cost V 3 bases and J 0 bases, with 9 bases left between them. In nucleotides, the CDR3 is TGTGCCAGCTCACCCACAGGTCGCTCTGGAAACACCATATATTTT. Protein product: CASSPTGRSGNTIYF.

V and J are TRBV7-2 and TRBJ2-7, with a tentative D call TRBD1 (5 bases). Germline V gene data show CDR1 as SGHTA and CDR2 as FQGNSA. The CDR3 loop spans 14 amino acids. Trimming shortened V by 4 bases and J by 7 bases, and 17 bases separated the two germline ends. The CDR3 protein is CASSYQTLKGEQYF. CDR3 in DNA: TGTGCCAGCAGCTACCAAACCCTTAAGGGGGAGCAGTACTTC.

CDR3 sequence reads: CASSPGDRRMNTEAFF. In DNA, the CDR3 is TGTGCCAGCAGCCCGGGGGACAGGAGGATGAACACTGAAGCTTTCTTT. This chain links TRBV5-6 with TRBJ1-1; TRBD1 agrees at 8 bases. Trimming at V came to 4 bases and at J to 0 bases, leaving 8 bases not matched to a gene. Per the germline V gene, CDR1 is SGHDT and CDR2 is YYEEEE. The CDR3 consists of 16 residues.

The chain combines TRBV6-6 with TRBJ2-5; D call uncertain. Trimming removed 1 base from V and 5 bases from J, with 11 bases in between. Germline V gene lookup returns CDR1 MNHNY and CDR2 SVGAGI (reference sequence). CDR3 size: 14 residues. CDR3: CASSYFVPRETQYF. As DNA, the CDR3 is TGTGCCAGCAGTTACTTCGTGCCTCGGGAGACCCAGTACTTC.

The V and J genes are TRBV14 and TRBJ2-7; possibly TRBD1 for D (5 bases). The germline V and J ends were trimmed by 3 bases and 3 bases, with 12 bases remaining between them. CDR3 size: 14 residues. The germline gives CDR1 SGHDN, CDR2 FVKESK. The CDR3 here is CASSQTESFYEQYF. The CDR3 DNA sequence: TGTGCCAGCAGCCAGACAGAATCCTTCTACGAGCAGTACTTC.

The chain uses TRBV18 and TRBJ2-3; D might be TRBD1 (6 bases). Germline loops: CDR1 KGHSH, CDR2 LQKENI. Trimming stripped 3 bases from V and 4 bases from J, with 11 bases between. CDR3 length: 14 residues. In DNA form, the CDR3 reads TGTGCCAGCTCACCGGAACAGGGTGCAGATACGCAGTATTTT. Protein: CASSPEQGADTQYF.

The chain combines TRBV9 with TRBJ2-1, with unresolved D. This CDR3 is 14 amino acids long. Germline V gene data show CDR1 as SGDLS and CDR2 as YYNGEE. Trimming stripped 2 bases from V and 9 bases from J, with 15 bases between. The DNA of the CDR3 is TGTGCCAGCAGCGTGCTAGAATTCGGCAGTGAGCAGTTCTTC. Encoded protein: CASSVLEFGSEQFF.

The genes are TRBV5-1 and TRBJ2-1, with 7 bases identical to TRBD1. This CDR3 contains 15 residues. Germline V gene lookup returns CDR1 SGHRS and CDR2 YFSETQ. V trimming: 1 base; J trimming: 4 bases; junction bases outside the gene matches: 5. CDR3 amino acids: CASSLPRDSYNEQFF. The CDR3 nucleotides read TGCGCCAGCAGCTTGCCTCGGGACAGTTACAATGAGCAGTTCTTC.

The CDR3 nucleotides are TGTGCCAGCAGCCCGCAACCTGAGGGCACTGAAGCTTTCTTT. It encodes CASSPQPEGTEAFF. The gene calls are TRBV7-9 and TRBJ1-1, with D unclear. This CDR3 contains 14 residues. Between the trimmed V and J ends, which lost 5 bases and 4 bases, there was a span of 14 bases. CDR1 SEHNR and CDR2 FQNEAQ come from the germline V gene (reference sequence).

The V gene is TRBV10-2, the J gene TRBJ1-6; D remains unclear. CDR1 and CDR2 from the germline V gene are WSHSY and SAAADI. CDR3 length: 15 amino acids. Trimming left V 4 bases short and J 6 bases short, with 13 bases between. CDR3 region: CASSAGFQSNSPLHF. CDR3 bases: TGCGCCAGCAGTGCCGGGTTTCAGTCTAATTCACCCCTCCACTTT.

The chain carries TRBV19 and TRBJ1-1, with 7 bases fitting TRBD1. CDR1 and CDR2 from the germline V gene are LNHDA and SQIVND (reference sequence). The J segment lost 0 bases and the V segment lost 3 bases, leaving 7 bases of the junction unmatched. The CDR3 is 16 residues long. The CDR3 protein is CASSISQGGVNTEAFF. DNA for the CDR3: TGTGCCAGTAGTATCTCGCAGGGGGGTGTGAACACTGAAGCTTTCTTT.

Only one count was recorded for this clone. This chain joins TRBV7-6 and TRBJ2-1; 13 bases map to TRBD2. The V segment lost 5 bases and the J segment 7 bases; nucleotides outside the gene matches: 8. The V gene's germline CDR1 is SGHVS and CDR2 FNYEAQ. CDR3 size: 16 residues. The CDR3 loop is CASSIGTSGMMNEQFF. CDR3 DNA: TGTGCCAGCAGCATAGGGACTAGCGGGATGATGAATGAGCAGTTCTTC.

As DNA, the CDR3 is TGTGCCAGCAGACGCCCCCCCAGGGTGAGATTGGATCAGCCCCAGCATTTT. Translation: CASRRPPRVRLDQPQHF. This chain uses TRBV28 with TRBJ1-5; TRBD1 is a possible D gene (5 bases). This CDR3 comprises 17 residues. Germline CDR1 is MDHEN and CDR2 is SYDVKM. Trimming took off 6 bases at V and 5 bases at J, with 23 bases between the two ends.

The chain joins TRBV6-1 to TRBJ1-2; no reliable D call. With 6 bases removed from V and 5 bases from J, the gap between germline ends came to 10 bases. This CDR3 region has 12 residues. Per the germline V gene, CDR1 is MNHNS and CDR2 is SASEGT. The CDR3 loop is CASRLQNYGYTF. The CDR3 region has the DNA TGTGCCAGCAGGTTACAGAATTATGGCTACACCTTC.

V is TRBV30 and J is TRBJ2-5; D uncertain. This CDR3 has 12 amino acids. In germline, CDR1 is GTSNPN, CDR2 SVGIG (reference sequence). V was shortened by 4 bases and J by 0 bases, with 6 bases between the two germline ends. The CDR3 coding sequence is TGTGCCTGGAAGCTTAACCAAGAGACCCAGTACTTC. This gives the protein CAWKLNQETQYF.